This T cell receptor (beta chain) was identified during a study of T cell responses to AZD1222 COVID-19 vaccine. Study conclusions and caveats: Recipients of two AZD1222 doses showed rising Spike-specific TCR breadth and depth. Nearly half of unique spike-specific TCRs reportedly avoided B.1.351 and B.1.1.7 mutated regions.

Details on this clone: What it binds is unknown. An end of the junction does not agree with germline; a read error may underlie this.

Using immunoSEQ multiplex PCR, the repertoire was profiled, and TCRdb retains in-frame clones only, with some absent. The repertoire holds roughly 100,000 clones, with roughly 84% as singletons. The sample here was peripheral blood, taken 28 days after the second AZD1222 dose. The source is an adult who received the AZD1222 COVID-19 vaccine.

The CDR3 here is CASNGARNAEAFF. The CDR3 DNA is TGCGCCAGCAATGGGGCTAGGAACGCTGAAGCTTTCTTT. J is TRBJ1-1 and V is TRBV5-1, with a possible D match to TRBD1 (5 bases). The CDR3 spans 13 residues. Per the germline V gene, CDR1 is SGHRS and CDR2 is YFSETQ. The variable domain in full, completed from reference TRBV5-1 and TRBJ1-1, reads KAGVTQTPRYLIKTRGQQVTLSCSPISGHRSVSWYQQTPGQGLQFLFEYFSETQRNKGNFPGRFSGRQFSNSRSEMNVSTLELGDSALYLCASNGARNAEAFFGQGTRLTVV.